Below, 6 T cell receptor beta chains from the same sample are listed, as sequenced in a study of CD8 T cells in ankylosing spondylitis. Whole-study results and caveats: Made up of 7 to 9 highly homologous variants, a TCR beta motif appeared characteristic of ankylosing spondylitis blood.

These receptors have no identified antigens. TCRdb called the 5' RACE reads again in MiXCR, with one record for every CDR3 protein. Found here are a few hundred thousand distinct CDR3 sequences, just under 7.5% of them singletons; the top ten hold 13% to 15%. The material sequenced was blood, either unsorted or a sorted T cell fraction (not recorded which). The receptors here all came from a male donor with ankylosing spondylitis.

This clonotype came up many times. The rearrangement uses TRBV20-1 and TRBJ1-2; D call uncertain. The V end lost 0 bases, the J end lost 4 bases, and 18 bases lay between the germline ends. The CDR3 has 16 residues. Per the germline V gene, CDR1 is DFQATT and CDR2 is SNEGSKA (reference sequence). This CDR3 is CSARDLPREGTYGYTF. CDR3 nucleotides: TGCAGTGCTAGAGATCTCCCCAGAGAGGGTACCTATGGCTACACCTTC.

This clonotype was found many times. V is TRBV6-6 and J is TRBJ2-7; a possible D gene is TRBD1 (5 bases). The V end lost 8 bases, the J end lost 6 bases, and 8 bases lay between the germline ends. Germline CDR1 MNHNY, CDR2 SVGAGI (reference sequence). This CDR3 contains 10 residues. CDR3 sequence: CASGRVEQYF. CDR3 bases: TGTGCCAGCGGCAGGGTCGAGCAGTACTTC.

At least ten counts were recorded for this clonotype. The rearrangement joins TRBV11-2 to TRBJ2-5, with 11 bases that match TRBD2. Losses at the gene ends were 4 bases for V and 2 bases for J; bases not matched to a gene: 12. Germline CDR1 and CDR2: SGHAT and FQNNGV. There are 18 residues in the CDR3. The CDR3 spells CASSSPRLAGGFQETQYF. CDR3 DNA: TGTGCCAGCAGCTCCCCACGTCTAGCGGGGGGATTTCAAGAGACCCAGTACTTC.

This clonotype was found many times. This chain connects TRBV20-1 to TRBJ2-5, with TRBD2 matching 8 bases. Trimming cost V 2 bases and J 5 bases; bases outside gene matches: 10. This CDR3 spans 15 amino acids. Per the germline V gene, CDR1 is DFQATT and CDR2 is SNEGSKA (reference sequence). CDR3 sequence (DNA): TGCAGTGCTAGAAATGGGAGCGGGGGACGCGAGACCCAGTACTTC. This codes for CSARNGSGGRETQYF.

This clonotype has at least ten counts. The CDR3 sequence is CSARVDYGSAFF. The DNA of the CDR3 is TGCAGTGCTAGAGTGGACTACGGGTCGGCTTTCTTT. V usage is TRBV20-1 and J usage is TRBJ1-1; D not certain. Looked up from germline, CDR1 is DFQATT and CDR2 is SNEGSKA (reference sequence). The CDR3 length is 12 residues. Trimming shortened V by 1 base and J by 11 bases, and 14 bases separated the two germline ends.

This clonotype was observed many times. The chain uses TRBV12-3 or TRBV12-4 and TRBJ2-3, with 7 bases lining up with TRBD2. The CDR3 runs to 16 residues. Losses at the gene ends were 5 bases for V and 5 bases for J; bases not matched to a gene: 13. The CDR3 loop reads CASSTPDSWGGDTQYF. In DNA form, the CDR3 reads TGTGCCAGCAGTACCCCAGACAGCTGGGGGGGAGATACGCAGTATTTT.